This paragraph covers one T cell receptor (beta chain) sequence. This receptor's antigen is unknown. No base quality values were provided; no much bigger clone lies one nucleotide off. The cohort comprised hundreds of healthy bone marrow donors. At the time of sampling, all cohort members were nominally healthy, though unrecorded immune exposures were likely present. The donor was CMV seropositive and belonged to the group of 250 to 350 seropositive cohort members. A peripheral blood sample was collected from each donor, and TCR beta sequencing was performed on peripheral blood mononuclear cells. The Qiagen DNeasy Blood Extraction Kit was used to extract genomic DNA from the blood cell samples. At the junction V is shortened by 2 bases and J by 2 bases; bases outside the gene matches: 11. The germline V gene (reference sequence) gives CDR1 as GTSNPN and CDR2 as SVGIG. Spanning cysteine to phenylalanine, the CDR3 consists of 16 amino acids. The kept DNA is CDR3 alone, 48 bases in frame from the first base.

The data were taken from a study of cytomegalovirus exposure and HLA in healthy donors (dated by TCRdb to about 2017). For the wider study: An earlier analysis of some 500 of the donors reported more than 250 Gb of sequence data and 117 million unique TCR beta sequences from 150 million to 200 million T cells. A later analysis re-examined previously published TCR beta repertoires from over 500 donors and added high-resolution HLA genotyping to investigate patterns of TCR occurrence. The study aimed to test whether cataloging public T cell receptors could reveal signatures of past pathogen exposure. Every repertoire in the discovery cohort had been generated on one and the same sequencing platform. To predict cytomegalovirus infection status, the study combined high-throughput TCR immunosequencing, statistical association of individual TCRs with disease status, and machine learning. About 5 DR-DQ haplotypes were handled as single units for association and clustering, since linkage in the cohort was strong. To decide whether each TCR beta V gene segment behaved as functional or pseudogenic, an earlier analysis of some 600 of the donors relied on high-throughput TCR beta sequencing. The later analysis used no new phenotypic data to find candidate immune exposures, relying instead on TCR beta sequences and their occurrence across donors. The number of typed donors differed by locus: about 620-640 for A, B, C, DRB1 and DQB1; some 540 for DQA1; approximately 600 for DPA1; and around 490 for DPB1. Among 300 to 450 genotyped donors of the cohort, an average of about 240,000 unique TCR beta nucleotide sequences were sequenced per donor, around 18% of them non-productive. HLA typing included class I and class II loci at four-digit resolution. Of the 300 to 450 genotyped donors, 65% to 90% fell in the genetic ancestry cluster associated with self-reported Caucasian donors. A separate validation cohort of 90 to 150 different subjects was used in addition to the 666-subject first cohort. The study profiled the T cell repertoires of some 610 subjects by immunosequencing and related them to cytomegalovirus serostatus. Donor age, sex, ethnicity and CMV serostatus were compiled alongside the repertoire data. In a later genetic analysis, genome-wide SNP genotypes for about 55% of the 666 donors were used, and that subset was treated as a discovery cohort. Approximately 310 gigabases of sequencing data and tens of millions of unique TCR sequences made up an early release that covered about 640 HLA-typed donors.

Library preparation used the immunoSEQ multiplex PCR assay. The multiplex PCR relied on a mix of 60 forward primers for TCR Vbeta segments and 13 reverse primers for TCR Jbeta segments. A multiplex PCR assay on genomic DNA amplified the CDR3 region of rearranged TCR beta genes. The Illumina HiSeq System was used to sequence the amplified TCR beta libraries as 87-base-pair reads. Concerning the study's data processing: Across the 500 to 750 repertoires, a later analysis counted around 80 million unique TCR beta chains, 9.5 million to 12 million of which were shared by at least two donors. A nearest-neighbor algorithm error-corrected the raw reads and collapsed the reads into unique sequences, merging closely related sequences to remove PCR and sequencing errors. To assign V, D and J gene segments, CDR3 sequences were aligned to IMGT reference sequences. For a sequence to be retained, a match of at least six nucleotides was required to both a V gene segment and a J gene segment. Rearrangements were classified as productive when the CDR3 lacked stop codons and remained in frame with V and J, and all other rearrangements were classified as non-productive. Following IMGT convention, CDR3 was defined as the stretch from the second conserved V-encoded cysteine up to the conserved J-encoded phenylalanine. The earlier analysis of 587 of the donors excluded sequences that lacked an unambiguous match to a single V gene segment. In an earlier analysis of 587 of the donors, V segments were called functional above 56.7% productive rearrangements and were called segregating when the between-donor standard deviation exceeded 5%. To diagnose cytomegalovirus status from the catalog of TCR beta chain sequences, a statistical classification framework was built. V and J gene assignment, in a later analysis, came from comparing TCR nucleotide sequences with IMGT/GENE-DB human TR gene sequences. The TCRdist pipeline was used in a later analysis to assign CDR3 sequences and most-parsimonious VDJ recombination scenarios. In a later analysis, each TCR beta chain was defined by its CDR3 amino acid sequence together with its V-gene family, and reads without a unique V-gene family were excluded. In a later analysis, around 600 highly shared, low-generation-probability nucleotide sequences were removed to address suspected cross-contamination and a sequencing artifact. In a later analysis, a clonal expansion index was calculated for each public chain from normalized within-repertoire ranks of inferred template counts. In a later analysis, generation probabilities were computed using a VDJ recombination model fitted to out-of-frame rearrangements, and the results were checked against IGoR. Hypergeometric tests were used in a later analysis to score TCR-TCR, TCR-HLA and TCR-CMV co-occurrence, with a repertoire-size bias correction applied to the TCR pairs. To estimate false discovery rates, a later analysis permuted the HLA or CMV assignments 20 times. In a later analysis, co-occurring TCRs were grouped using DBSCAN, and TCRdist sequence similarity was added for clustering within HLA-allele-positive subsets. Repertoires with fewer than 30,000 or more than 120,000 public chains were left out of co-occurrence clustering, as were four to six repertoires with anomalous nucleotide sharing. Sourced from immuneACCESS, this table was stored by TCRdb with only in-frame sequences that have V and J called. A share of the clones is absent; for the studies checked, an unresolved V gene accounts for under half, and the remainder has no known explanation. V, J and clone size were drawn from that table, and D and trimming were deduced from the DNA. The sample table records 90,000 to 130,000 clones; 80% to 85% of these occur just once. The ten top clones hold roughly 23% of the sample.

The study at large found these results: Some IMGT-functional V segments, including TRBV6-2 and TRBV6-3, could not be distinguished by the 87-base-pair reads and were therefore excluded. While some public TCRs were present in many individuals, most TCR sequences turned up only very rarely across donors. A group of highly shared sequence variants was considered likely to be a technical artifact of the sequencing pipeline. Assigning TCR associations to individual alleles was difficult when HLA alleles, especially DR and DQ, strongly co-occurred. Specific HLA alleles were associated with 18,000 or so TCR beta sequences at a false discovery rate of 0.05 in a later analysis. In a later analysis, several top co-occurrence clusters were reported to appear linked to parvovirus B19, influenza, CMV and Epstein-Barr virus. The authors suggested that the approach could potentially be generalized to other disease states and immunological phenotypes. An earlier analysis of approximately 540 of the donors showed that most TCR beta V segments appeared in productive rearrangements either about 87% or about 30% of the time, which broadly matched IMGT annotations. Only TCR beta chains were sequenced in this cohort, and the absence of alpha or paired-chain data limited detectable features. Three of the identified cytomegalovirus-associated TCR beta chains were confirmed in vitro to be specific for cytomegalovirus antigens. Because counts were too low, roughly 17 rarely observed V segments, including chromosome 9 orphons, were left out of the earlier analysis of about 620 of the donors. An association between a missense DCLRE1C variant and V-gene and J-gene trimming of TCR beta chains was found in a later genetic analysis and replicated in an independent cohort. A further reported finding was that TCR beta sequences accurately predicted the HLA-A and HLA-B alleles for most subjects in the first cohort. Compared with the roughly 600-donor mean, donors in an Asian-associated ancestry cluster had fewer N-insertions in productive TCRs, according to a later genetic analysis. Roughly uniform sequencing depth across donors was assumed in presence/absence analyses, although this assumption may not hold. A total of about 180 TCR beta chains were listed by the study as associated with cytomegalovirus. In a later analysis, the rate of TCR association differed among HLA loci, with DRB1 alleles having the most associated TCRs and HLA-C alleles having the fewest. Cytomegalovirus status was reported to be diagnosed by the classifier with high specificity and sensitivity in both the original and validation cohorts. In a later analysis, most CMV-associated TCR beta chains were found to appear HLA-restricted, with HLA associations seemingly driven largely by CMV exposure. Correlated functional status among segregating V segments might reflect linkage disequilibrium, but an unknown experimental factor could not be ruled out. Because HLA typing was missing for some donors at each locus, association tests included only the typed subset. A later analysis found that HLA-associated TCR beta chains were more clonally expanded and had lower generation probabilities than equally common non-associated chains. CMV serostatus was the only immune exposure information available for the cohort.

This TCR was sampled from a man aged 25 to 40 in good health and CMV-seropositive. The sequencing sample was made of PBMCs. The rearrangement combines TRBV30 with TRBJ2-5, with TRBD2 matching 7 junction bases. The bases are TGTGCCTGGAGTAGGACTAGGACGGGGAGACAAGAGACCCAGTACTTC. Translation gives CAWSRTRTGRQETQYF. Supplemented by the reference TRBV30 and TRBJ2-5 proteins around the CDR3, the complete variable domain is SQTIHQWPATLVQPVGSPLSLECTVEGTSNPNLYWYRQAAGRGLQLLFYSVGIGQISSEVPQNLSASRPQDRQFILSSKKLLLSDSGFYLCAWSRTRTGRQETQYFGPGTRLLVL.